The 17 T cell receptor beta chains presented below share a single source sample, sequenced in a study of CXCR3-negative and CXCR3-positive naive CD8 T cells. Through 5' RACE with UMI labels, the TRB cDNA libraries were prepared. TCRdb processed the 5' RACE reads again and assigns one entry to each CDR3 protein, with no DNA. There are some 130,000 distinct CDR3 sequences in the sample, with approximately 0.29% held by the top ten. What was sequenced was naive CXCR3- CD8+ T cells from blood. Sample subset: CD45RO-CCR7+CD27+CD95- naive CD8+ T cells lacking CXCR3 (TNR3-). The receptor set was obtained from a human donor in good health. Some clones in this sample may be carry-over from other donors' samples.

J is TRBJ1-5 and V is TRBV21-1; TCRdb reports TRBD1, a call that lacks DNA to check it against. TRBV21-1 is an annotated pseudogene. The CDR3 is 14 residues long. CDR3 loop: CASSIAQGDQPQHF.

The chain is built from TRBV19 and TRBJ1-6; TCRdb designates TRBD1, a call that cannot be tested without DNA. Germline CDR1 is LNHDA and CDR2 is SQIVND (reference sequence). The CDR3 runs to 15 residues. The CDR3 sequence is CASTPGQGGSSPLHF.

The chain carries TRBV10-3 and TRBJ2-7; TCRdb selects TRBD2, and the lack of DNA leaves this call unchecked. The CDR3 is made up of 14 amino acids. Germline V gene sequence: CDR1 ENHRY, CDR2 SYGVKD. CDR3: CAISYSGTYVEQYF.

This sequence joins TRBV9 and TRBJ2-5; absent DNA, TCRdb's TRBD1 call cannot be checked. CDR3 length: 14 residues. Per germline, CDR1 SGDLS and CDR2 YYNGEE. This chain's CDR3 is CASSGAGAQETQYF. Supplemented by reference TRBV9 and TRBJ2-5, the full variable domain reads DSGVTQTPKHLITATGQRVTLRCSPRSGDLSVYWYQQSLDQGLQFLIQYYNGEERAKGNILERFSAQQFPDLHSELNLSSLELGDSALYFCASSGAGAQETQYFGPGTRLLVL.

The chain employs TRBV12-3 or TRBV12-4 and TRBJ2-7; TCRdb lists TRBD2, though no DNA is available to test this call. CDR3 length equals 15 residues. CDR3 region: CASSFVKRGAYEQYF.

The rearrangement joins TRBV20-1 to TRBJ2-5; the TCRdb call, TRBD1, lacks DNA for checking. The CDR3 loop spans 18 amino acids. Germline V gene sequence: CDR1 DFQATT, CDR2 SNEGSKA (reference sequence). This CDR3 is CSARDRRTWQRVAETQYF.

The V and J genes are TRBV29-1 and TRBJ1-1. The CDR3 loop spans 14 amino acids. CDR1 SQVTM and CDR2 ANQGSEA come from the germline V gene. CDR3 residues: CSVAKGWAGTEAFF.

The CDR3 loop reads CASSPGTGKIEAFF. The chain uses TRBV7-8 and TRBJ1-1; TCRdb reports TRBD1, a call that lacks DNA to check it against. This CDR3 spans 14 amino acids. Germline V gene data show CDR1 as SGHVS and CDR2 as FQNEAQ.

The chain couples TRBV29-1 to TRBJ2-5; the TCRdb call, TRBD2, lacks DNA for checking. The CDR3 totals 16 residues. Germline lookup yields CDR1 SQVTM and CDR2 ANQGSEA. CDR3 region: CSVEGEFGRFQETQYF.

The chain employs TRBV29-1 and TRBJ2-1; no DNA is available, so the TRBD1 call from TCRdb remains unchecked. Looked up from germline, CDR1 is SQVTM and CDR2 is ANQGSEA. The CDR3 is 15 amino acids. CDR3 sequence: CSAEVGASSYNEQFF.

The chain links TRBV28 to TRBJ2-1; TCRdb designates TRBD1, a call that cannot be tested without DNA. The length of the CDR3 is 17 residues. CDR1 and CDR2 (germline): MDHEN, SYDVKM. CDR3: CASRDSDRESRNNEQFF.

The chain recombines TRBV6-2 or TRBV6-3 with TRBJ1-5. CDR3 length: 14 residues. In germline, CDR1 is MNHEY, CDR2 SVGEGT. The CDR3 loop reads CATERDPENQPQHF.

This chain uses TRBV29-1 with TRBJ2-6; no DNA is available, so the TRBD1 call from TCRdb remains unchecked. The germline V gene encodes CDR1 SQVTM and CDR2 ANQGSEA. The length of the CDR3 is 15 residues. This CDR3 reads CSVETGAGGANVLTF. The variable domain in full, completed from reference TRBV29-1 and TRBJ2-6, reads SAVISQKPSRDICQRGTSLTIQCQVDSQVTMMFWYRQQPGQSLTLIATANQGSEATYESGFVIDKFPISRPNLTFSTLTVSNMSPEDSSIYLCSVETGAGGANVLTFGAGSRLTVL.

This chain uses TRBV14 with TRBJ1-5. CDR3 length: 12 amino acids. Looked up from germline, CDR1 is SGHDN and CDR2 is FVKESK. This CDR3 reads CASSLPYQSQHF.

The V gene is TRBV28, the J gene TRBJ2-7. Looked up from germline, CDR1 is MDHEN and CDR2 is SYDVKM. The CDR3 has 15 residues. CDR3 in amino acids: CASTLTLGLAYEQYF.

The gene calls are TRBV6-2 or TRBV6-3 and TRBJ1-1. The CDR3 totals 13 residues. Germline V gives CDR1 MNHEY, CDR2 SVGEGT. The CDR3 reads CASAGLMNTEAFF.

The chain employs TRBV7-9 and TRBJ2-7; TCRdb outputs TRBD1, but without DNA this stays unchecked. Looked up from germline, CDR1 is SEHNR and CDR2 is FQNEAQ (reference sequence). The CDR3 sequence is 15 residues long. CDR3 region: CASSSWTGDKGEQYF.